The next 26 T cell receptor beta chains were all read from a single sample in a study of Ad26.COV2.S vaccination and SARS-CoV-2 variants. Profiling relied on immunoSEQ multiplex PCR, and the TCRdb table lists in-frame clones only, not all of them. The top ten clones hold roughly 3% of a sample with a few hundred thousand clones, 87% of them seen once. Documented treatment: 15 to 20 received Ad26.COV2.S at low or high dose, single or two shots; about 5 received placebo; per-sample allocation not given. Each sample was drawn 63 days after the first injection (of vaccine or placebo). The material sequenced was peripheral blood, taken in a trial of Ad26.COV2.S vaccine versus placebo. These receptors originate from a person between 18 and 65 years old who received the Ad26.COV2.S COVID-19 vaccine or a placebo.

The V gene is TRBV7-2, the J gene TRBJ1-3, with a possible D match to TRBD1 (6 bases). The CDR3 runs to 17 residues. Germline V CDR1 and CDR2: SGHTA, FQGNSA. The germline V and J ends were trimmed by 1 base and 0 bases, with 13 bases remaining between them. Written as DNA, the CDR3 is TGTGCCAGCAGCTTAGTCGGGGGGCCGTACTCTGGAAACACCATATATTTT. Amino acids: CASSLVGGPYSGNTIYF.

The V gene is TRBV11-2, the J gene TRBJ1-2, with a weak D call TRBD1 (6 bases). The CDR3 is 12 amino acids. Deletions cut 5 bases from V and 7 bases from J, with 11 bases between. Germline V gene data show CDR1 as SGHAT and CDR2 as FQNNGV. The CDR3, as DNA: TGTGCCAGCAGCAAACAGGGTGGTGGCTACACCTTC. It codes for CASSKQGGGYTF.

The chain combines TRBV2 with TRBJ2-2, with D perhaps TRBD2 (6 bases). V dropped 9 bases and J dropped 1 base, with 9 bases sitting between them. The CDR3 loop spans 13 amino acids. Germline V gives CDR1 SNHLY, CDR2 FYNNEI. This chain's CDR3 is CASGTLNTGELFF. CDR3 DNA: TGTGCCAGTGGGACTTTGAACACCGGGGAGCTGTTTTTT.

CDR3 bases: TGTGCCTGGTCAAGGACAGGTCCATTAACTGGGGCCAACGTCCTGACTTTC. Its translation: CAWSRTGPLTGANVLTF. This chain joins TRBV30 and TRBJ2-6; TRBD1 aligns across 7 bases. This CDR3 spans 17 amino acids. CDR1 is GTSNPN, CDR2 SVGIG, per germline (reference sequence). V lost 5 bases, J lost 2 bases, and 12 bases stayed unmatched.

This chain links TRBV5-1 with TRBJ2-2; TRBD2 matches 12 bases. Trimming cost V 3 bases and J 7 bases; bases outside gene matches: 4. CDR3 length: 15 amino acids. CDR1 is SGHRS, CDR2 YFSETQ, per germline. The CDR3 sequence is CASSSRLAGDGELFF. As DNA, the CDR3 is TGCGCCAGCAGCTCACGACTAGCGGGAGACGGGGAGCTGTTTTTT.

The rearrangement links TRBV11-2 to TRBJ2-5; 10 bases line up with TRBD2. V dropped 1 base and J dropped 2; count of bases not matched to a gene: 1. Germline V gives CDR1 SGHAT, CDR2 FQNNGV. This CDR3 is built from 15 residues. CDR3 bases: TGTGCCAGCAGCTTAGGGACTAGCGGACAAGAGACCCAGTACTTC. Translated, it gives CASSLGTSGQETQYF.

The gene calls are TRBV3-1 (or the pseudogene TRBV3-2) and TRBJ2-2; TRBD2 agrees at 7 bases. Unmatched junction bases numbered 8, after V lost 1 base and J lost 6 bases. The CDR3 is made up of 16 amino acids. Germline V gene data show CDR1 as LGHDT and CDR2 as YNNKEL (reference sequence). The CDR3 is CASSQVIGRRPGELFF. CDR3 nucleotide sequence: TGTGCCAGCAGCCAAGTTATCGGGAGGAGGCCCGGGGAGCTGTTTTTT.

The J gene is TRBJ1-3, the V gene TRBV6-5; possible D gene TRBD1, 6 bases. Looked up from germline, CDR1 is MNHEY and CDR2 is SVGAGI. Trimming shortened V by 5 bases and J by 6 bases, and 11 bases separated the two germline ends. The CDR3 is 13 amino acids. The CDR3 nucleotides read TGTGCCAGCAGTACCGGGACAAAAAACACCATATATTTT. Translating it yields CASSTGTKNTIYF.

This chain links TRBV20-1 with TRBJ1-2; 9 bases align to TRBD1. CDR1 and CDR2 (germline): DFQATT, SNEGSKA (reference sequence). The CDR3 is 13 residues long. After removal of 6 bases from V and 7 bases from J, the junction contained 9 bases not matched to a gene. DNA of the CDR3: TGCAGTGCAAGTACAACAGGGGGCTCTGGCTACACCTTC. Protein sequence: CSASTTGGSGYTF.

The chain links TRBV4-3 to TRBJ1-5; D is uncertain. The CDR3 is 15 residues long. The ends were cut back, 0 bases at V and 2 bases at J, with 8 bases in the middle. Germline CDR1 reads LGHNA; CDR2 reads YSLEER. The CDR3 coding sequence is TGCGCCAGCAGCCAAGATTCTGGGGGCAATCAGCCCCAGCATTTT. This encodes CASSQDSGGNQPQHF.

The V and J genes are TRBV5-6 and TRBJ2-7; 10 bases fit TRBD1. This CDR3 has 15 amino acids. Germline lookup yields CDR1 SGHDT and CDR2 YYEEEE. Germline trimming cut 0 bases from V and 6 bases from J; bases unmatched to any gene: 6. The CDR3: CASSLVDRGHAEQYV. CDR3 coding DNA: TGTGCCAGCAGCTTGGTCGACAGGGGGCACGCCGAGCAGTACGTC.

This clone has more than one count but fewer than ten. The chain uses TRBV2 and TRBJ1-3; D is uncertain. Germline V gives CDR1 SNHLY, CDR2 FYNNEI. The CDR3 runs 13 residues. V was pared by 6 bases and J by 4 bases, with 10 bases between. DNA of the CDR3: TGTGCCAGCAGATGGACGATCGGAAACACCATATATTTT. It specifies CASRWTIGNTIYF.

V and J are TRBV7-2 and TRBJ1-1; no clear D. CDR1 SGHTA and CDR2 FQGNSA come from the germline V gene. The CDR3 runs to 15 residues. Between the trimmed V and J ends, which lost 1 base and 0 bases, there was a span of 9 bases. The CDR3: CASSLGWQMNTEAFF. The CDR3 bases are TGTGCCAGCAGCTTAGGATGGCAAATGAACACTGAAGCTTTCTTT.

The rearrangement uses TRBV29-1 and TRBJ2-5, with 9 bases aligning to TRBD1. Germline values: CDR1 SQVTM, CDR2 ANQGSEA. This CDR3 has 13 residues. J lost 5 bases, V lost 6 bases, and 7 bases had no gene match. The CDR3 sequence: CSVTGGLGETQYF. The CDR3 DNA reads as TGCAGCGTCACAGGGGGCTTAGGTGAGACCCAGTACTTC.

The chain recombines TRBV6-4 with TRBJ1-1, with D possibly TRBD1 on 5 matching bases. In germline, CDR1 is MRHNA, CDR2 SNTAGT. The CDR3 loop spans 15 amino acids. The V and J ends lost 0 bases and 6 bases respectively, with 14 bases between them. CDR3 protein: CASSDSGRGGSEAFF. DNA for the CDR3: TGTGCCAGCAGTGACTCTGGTAGGGGAGGCTCTGAAGCTTTCTTT.

The chain has TRBV25-1 and TRBJ2-7; maybe TRBD1 (5 bases). Germline assignment: CDR1 MGHDK and CDR2 SYGVNS. Trimming left V 1 base short and J 3 bases short, with 7 bases between. The CDR3 contains 13 residues. CDR3 region: CASSEWGGYEQYV. As DNA, the CDR3 is TGTGCCAGCAGTGAATGGGGCGGCTACGAGCAGTACGTC.

This chain connects TRBV4-1 to TRBJ1-2, with a tentative D call TRBD1 (6 bases). Germline-derived CDR1 and CDR2 are MGHRA and YSYEKL. Trimming pared 5 bases from V and 6 bases from J, leaving 22 bases between. The CDR3 runs to 16 residues. The CDR3 nucleotides read TGCGCCAGCAGCAGTCCGACTAACAGGGTTTTGGATGGCTACACCTTC. Translating it yields CASSSPTNRVLDGYTF.

This clone was recorded a few times. V gene TRBV5-1 combines with J gene TRBJ1-1; TRBD1 might be the D (6 bases). Germline V gene sequence: CDR1 SGHRS, CDR2 YFSETQ. This CDR3 region has 14 residues. Trimming removed 0 bases from V and 4 bases from J, with 10 bases in between. The CDR3: CASSLAQGSTEAFF. The CDR3 DNA follows: TGCGCCAGCAGCTTGGCACAGGGAAGCACTGAAGCTTTCTTT.

This clone is termed medium-sized. This chain uses TRBV4-1 with TRBJ2-1; the match to TRBD2 covers 10 bases. V lost 2 bases, J lost 6 bases, and 13 bases stayed unmatched. CDR1 and CDR2 (germline): MGHRA, YSYEKL. The CDR3 loop spans 18 amino acids. CDR3 nucleotide sequence: TGCGCCAGCAGCCAAAGATCTTCTAGCGGGAGTTATAGCAATGAGCAGTTCTTC. Translating it yields CASSQRSSSGSYSNEQFF.

This chain connects TRBV7-9 to TRBJ1-1; no definite D call. The CDR3 sequence is 12 residues long. Germline V lookup: CDR1 SEHNR, CDR2 FQNEAQ (reference sequence). CDR3 DNA: TGTGGGGTCGACACAGCGAACACTGAAGCTTTCTTT. Translating it yields CGVDTANTEAFF.

The rearrangement uses TRBV5-1 and TRBJ1-1; D is ambiguous. This CDR3 is 14 amino acids long. CDR1 and CDR2 (germline): SGHRS, YFSETQ. V was cut by 0 bases and J by 1 base, with 7 bases left in between. This CDR3 is CASSLEPANTEAFF. CDR3 sequence (DNA): TGCGCCAGCAGCTTGGAACCCGCGAACACTGAAGCTTTCTTT.

V usage is TRBV2 and J usage is TRBJ2-5; possibly TRBD1 for D (6 bases). The V end lost 5 bases, the J end lost 2 bases, and 15 bases lay between the germline ends. The CDR3 spans 15 residues. Germline CDR1 is SNHLY and CDR2 is FYNNEI. This CDR3 reads CASSYQPGQQETQYF. The CDR3 region has the DNA TGTGCCAGCAGTTATCAACCGGGACAACAAGAGACCCAGTACTTC.

This chain uses TRBV18 with TRBJ1-6, with a possible D match to TRBD1 (5 bases). The V and J ends lost 3 bases and 0 bases respectively, with 12 bases between them. The V gene's germline CDR1 is KGHSH and CDR2 LQKENI. The CDR3 length is 17 residues. CDR3 in amino acids: CASSPLGVNSYNSPLHF. The CDR3 coding sequence is TGTGCCAGCTCACCCCTAGGGGTGAACTCCTATAATTCACCCCTCCACTTT.

This clone was seen a single time. This sequence joins TRBV9 and TRBJ2-3; D is perhaps TRBD2 (6 bases). The CDR3 is made up of 16 amino acids. Germline V gives CDR1 SGDLS, CDR2 YYNGEE. V was cut by 0 bases and J by 6 bases, with 17 bases left in between. The CDR3 loop reads CASSVDLAAGGDTQYF. The CDR3 coding sequence is TGTGCCAGCAGCGTAGACTTGGCGGCCGGGGGTGATACGCAGTATTTT.

This rearrangement joins TRBV19 to TRBJ1-2; TRBD1 matches 11 bases. The length of the CDR3 is 16 residues. Germline V lookup: CDR1 LNHDA, CDR2 SQIVND (reference sequence). The V segment lost 1 base and the J segment 1 base; nucleotides outside the gene matches: 2. CDR3 nucleotide sequence: TGTGCCAGTAGTATAGTTGGGACAGGGGGTAACTATGGCTACACCTTC. This sequence encodes CASSIVGTGGNYGYTF.

V and J are TRBV7-8 and TRBJ2-7; 8 bases map to TRBD1. This CDR3 contains 14 residues. From germline, CDR1 is SGHVS and CDR2 FQNEAQ. V shed 5 bases, J shed 4 bases, and the junction held 7 bases outside the gene matches. CDR3: CASSARTGGYEQYF. The DNA of the CDR3 is TGTGCCAGCAGCGCGAGAACAGGGGGATACGAGCAGTACTTC. The full variable domain, its missing parts supplied by reference TRBV7-8 and TRBJ2-7, is GAGVSQSPRYKVAKRGQDVALRCDPISGHVSLFWYQQALGQGPEFLTYFQNEAQLDKSGLPSDRFFAERPEGSVSTLKIQRTQQEDSAVYLCASSARTGGYEQYFGPGTRLTVT.